Included here is one T cell receptor (beta chain) sequence, with context. The data were obtained in a study of blood T cell repertoires in COVID-19. For the study at large: The cDNA or gDNA used as material had been derived from T cells, B-cell-depleted T cells, or PBMCs.

The repertoire was sequenced with immunoSEQ multiplex PCR; TCRdb's copy has only in-frame clones and lacks some. The data hold under 300,000 clones, with 85% observed a single time. V lost 2 bases to trimming and J lost 4 bases, with 21 bases between them. The CDR3 runs 18 residues. The germline V gene encodes CDR1 LNHNV and CDR2 YYDKDF (reference sequence). V usage is TRBV15 and J usage is TRBJ2-1, with D maybe TRBD2 (5 bases). Sample: peripheral blood. The TCR comes from a human donor in a cohort sampled during active COVID-19. CDR3 amino acids: CATSRSAMAGVMYNEQFF. The CDR3 DNA sequence: TGTGCCACCAGCAGATCCGCGATGGCGGGCGTCATGTACAATGAGCAGTTCTTC.